Below, 32 T cell receptor beta chains from the same sample are listed, as sequenced in a study of blood T cell repertoires in COVID-19. Here immunoSEQ multiplex PCR was the method, and the copy in TCRdb shows in-frame clones only, minus some. The sample contains hundreds of thousands of clones, approximately 82% of which appear only once. The sequenced material came from peripheral blood. The receptors were sampled from a woman between 45 and 60 years old with acute or convalescent COVID-19.

This chain connects TRBV3-1 (or the pseudogene TRBV3-2) to TRBJ2-1; 8 nucleotides align to TRBD2. V lost 4 bases, J lost 5 bases, and 13 bases stayed unmatched. The CDR3 covers 17 residues. Germline-derived CDR1 and CDR2 are LGHDT and YNNKEL (reference sequence). CDR3 coding DNA: TGTGCCAGCAGCCCCCTCGTAGGTAGCGGGGCCCACAATGAGCAGTTCTTC. It yields the protein CASSPLVGSGAHNEQFF.

The CDR3 reads CASSVSTLAGGGYEQYF. The CDR3 DNA reads TGTGCCAGCAGCGTCTCCACCCTAGCGGGAGGTGGCTACGAGCAGTACTTC. The chain couples TRBV9 to TRBJ2-7; 11 positions match TRBD2. The CDR3 is 17 amino acids. CDR1 SGDLS and CDR2 YYNGEE come from the germline V gene. V dropped 2 bases and J dropped 3; count of bases not matched to a gene: 10.

The chain recombines TRBV3-1 (or the pseudogene TRBV3-2) with TRBJ2-7; 8 positions agree with TRBD1. The germline gives CDR1 LGHDT, CDR2 YNNKEL (reference sequence). CDR3 size: 14 residues. The ends lost 4 bases at V and 2 bases at J; junction bases unmatched: 4. For the CDR3, the DNA is TGTGCCAGCAGCCTCCGGACAGGGACCTACGAGCAGTACTTC. Translated, it gives CASSLRTGTYEQYF.

The chain recombines TRBV5-4 with TRBJ1-6, with a weak D call TRBD1 (6 bases). There are 15 residues in the CDR3. Trimming cost V 4 bases and J 7 bases, with 15 bases left between them. Germline V gene lookup returns CDR1 SGHNT and CDR2 YYREEE (reference sequence). This CDR3 is CASSGKTGENSPLHF. In nucleotides, the CDR3 is TGTGCCAGCAGCGGTAAGACAGGCGAAAATTCACCCCTCCACTTT.

The genes are TRBV7-8 and TRBJ2-1; D is perhaps TRBD1 (6 bases). In germline, CDR1 is SGHVS, CDR2 FQNEAQ. CDR3 length: 13 residues. The germline V and J ends were trimmed by 5 bases and 8 bases, with 13 bases remaining between them. For the CDR3, the DNA is TGTGCCAGCAGCCCCGAGGGGGTTGATGAGCAGTTCTTC. Translation gives CASSPEGVDEQFF.

The rearrangement uses TRBV28 and TRBJ1-1; the D gene is possibly TRBD1 (5 bases). There are 12 residues in the CDR3. V gave up 4 bases and J gave up 9 bases, with 12 bases separating them. From germline, CDR1 is MDHEN and CDR2 SYDVKM. The CDR3 sequence is CASSSQGLKAFF. In DNA, the CDR3 is TGTGCCAGCAGTTCCCAGGGTTTAAAAGCTTTCTTT.

This clone was counted a single time. This sequence joins TRBV5-1 and TRBJ1-4; 7 nucleotides line up with TRBD1. The ends lost 3 bases at V and 4 bases at J; junction bases unmatched: 6. CDR3 length: 15 amino acids. Germline V gene data show CDR1 as SGHRS and CDR2 as YFSETQ. The CDR3 is CASSSDREFNEKLFF. The CDR3 DNA reads TGCGCCAGCAGCTCTGACAGGGAGTTTAATGAAAAACTGTTTTTT.

This clone showed up just a few times. The rearrangement joins TRBV7-6 to TRBJ1-5; 8 bases are shared with TRBD1. This CDR3 spans 17 amino acids. Germline loops: CDR1 SGHVS, CDR2 FNYEAQ. Trimming removed 3 bases from V and 7 bases from J; junction bases left unmatched: 14. CDR3 coding DNA: TGTGCCAGCAGCTTGGGGCGGAAGACAGGGGTTGGCCAGCCCCAGCATTTT. It translates to CASSLGRKTGVGQPQHF.

V is TRBV12-5 and J is TRBJ1-1, with 9 bases fitting TRBD1. Trimming removed 7 bases from V and 6 bases from J; junction bases left unmatched: 18. This CDR3 is built from 17 residues. Per the germline V gene, CDR1 is LGHNT and CDR2 is FRNRAP. The CDR3 DNA is TGTGCTAGTGCCCTCTTCTTCGGTCCGGGACAGGGAGCTGAAGCTTTCTTT. Protein: CASALFFGPGQGAEAFF.

The chain links TRBV7-7 to TRBJ2-2; tentative D call: TRBD1 (7 bases). This CDR3 comprises 14 residues. Trimming took off 7 bases at V and 4 bases at J, with 13 bases between the two ends. In germline, CDR1 is SSHAT, CDR2 FNYEAQ (reference sequence). The CDR3 spells CASTEGASTGELFF. CDR3 in DNA: TGTGCCAGCACGGAGGGGGCGAGCACCGGGGAGCTGTTTTTT.

With respect to this clone: The junction departs from germline at one end; a sequencing error may be responsible. The chain joins TRBV28 to TRBJ1-2, with TRBD1 as a possible D gene (5 bases). The CDR3 contains 12 residues. Germline V gives CDR1 MDHEN, CDR2 SYDVKM. DNA of the CDR3: TGTGCCAGCACCCTATCAGGGAGGGGCAAGGCTTTC. This gives the protein CASTLSGRGKAF.

This chain uses TRBV15 with TRBJ1-4; D might be TRBD1 (5 bases). Germline V gene lookup returns CDR1 LNHNV and CDR2 YYDKDF (reference sequence). The V end was cut by 0 bases, the J end by 3 bases, with 11 bases between. The length of the CDR3 is 16 residues. For the CDR3, the DNA is TGTGCCACCAGCAGAGATTCGGGGGAGGCTAATGAAAAACTGTTTTTT. This codes for CATSRDSGEANEKLFF.

The CDR3 loop is CASSGRQGVDTRTYNEQFF. CDR3 DNA sequence: TGTGCCAGCAGTGGTAGACAGGGGGTCGATACCAGGACCTACAATGAGCAGTTCTTC. The chain couples TRBV28 to TRBJ2-1; 9 bases are a match to TRBD1. CDR3 size: 19 residues. The germline V gene has CDR1 MDHEN and CDR2 SYDVKM. The V and J ends lost 5 bases and 2 bases, in that order; junction bases with no gene match: 16. Full variable domain (remainder filled in from reference TRBV28 and TRBJ2-1): DVKVTQSSRYLVKRTGEKVFLECVQDMDHENMFWYRQDPGLGLRLIYFSYDVKMKEKGDIPEGYSVSREKKERFSLILESASTNQTSMYLCASSGRQGVDTRTYNEQFFGPGTRLTVL.

This clone was detected once. The chain combines TRBV28 with TRBJ1-6, with a tentative D call TRBD1 (5 bases). The CDR3 is 16 residues long. Germline CDR1 MDHEN, CDR2 SYDVKM. V dropped 8 bases and J dropped 3 bases, with 17 bases sitting between them. Here the CDR3 reads CASGELSGLYNSPLHF. Here the CDR3 DNA reads TGTGCCAGCGGCGAACTTTCAGGGCTCTATAATTCACCCCTCCACTTT.

This chain joins TRBV21-1 and TRBJ1-5. TRBV21-1 counts as a pseudogene. The CDR3 totals 13 residues. The CDR3 bases are TGTGCCAGCAGCCAAAGCGGGGGCCAGCCCCAGCATTTT. This encodes CASSQSGGQPQHF.

CDR3: CASSTSMNTEAFF. In DNA form, the CDR3 reads TGTGCCAGTAGTACCTCTATGAACACTGAAGCTTTCTTT. The genes are TRBV19 and TRBJ1-1, with D unresolved. This CDR3 contains 13 residues. Trimming took off 4 bases at V and 0 bases at J, with 6 bases between the two ends. The germline CDR1 and CDR2 sequences are LNHDA and SQIVND (reference sequence).

This rearrangement joins TRBV10-3 to TRBJ1-1; D remains ambiguous. Germline V gene sequence: CDR1 ENHRY, CDR2 SYGVKD. The CDR3 runs to 13 residues. V dropped 3 bases and J dropped 5 bases, with 10 bases sitting between them. The CDR3 here is CAISEEVRTEAFF. The DNA for the CDR3 is TGTGCCATCAGTGAAGAGGTGAGGACTGAAGCTTTCTTT.

The rearrangement uses TRBV5-4 and TRBJ2-2; TRBD2 agrees at 14 bases. J gave up 5 bases and V 0 bases, and 12 bases lay outside the gene matches. The CDR3 is 20 residues long. The germline CDR1 and CDR2 sequences are SGHNT and YYREEE (reference sequence). DNA for the CDR3: TGTGCCAGCAGCTTGGGACGGACGACTAGCGGGAGGGCCGGGACCGGGGAGCTGTTTTTT. Protein product: CASSLGRTTSGRAGTGELFF.

The CDR3 reads CASSSLAGGPFNEQFF. CDR3 nucleotide sequence: TGTGCCAGCAGTTCCCTAGCGGGAGGGCCGTTCAATGAGCAGTTCTTC. The chain carries TRBV11-2 and TRBJ2-1, with 12 bases lining up with TRBD2. Germline V gene data show CDR1 as SGHAT and CDR2 as FQNNGV. The CDR3 is made up of 16 amino acids. Trimming removed 6 bases from V and 6 bases from J; junction bases left unmatched: 9.

J is TRBJ2-7 and V is TRBV3-1 (or the pseudogene TRBV3-2); 7 positions match TRBD1. The J segment lost 3 bases and the V segment lost 6 bases, leaving 8 bases of the junction unmatched. Germline values: CDR1 LGHDT, CDR2 YNNKEL (reference sequence). This CDR3 has 14 residues. The CDR3 reads CASSLPGQNYEQYF. CDR3 DNA: TGTGCCAGCAGTCTCCCGGGACAGAACTACGAGCAGTACTTC.

The chain is built from TRBV28 and TRBJ1-5, with D tentatively TRBD1 (5 bases). This CDR3 spans 12 amino acids. From germline, CDR1 is MDHEN and CDR2 SYDVKM. Trimming removed 7 bases at V and 4 bases at J, with 8 bases between. The CDR3 region has the DNA TGTGCCAGCAACAGGTTGAATCAGCCCCAGCATTTT. Translated: CASNRLNQPQHF.

V gene TRBV30 combines with J gene TRBJ2-1; 13 bases line up with TRBD2. This CDR3 contains 18 residues. CDR1 and CDR2 from the germline V gene are GTSNPN and SVGIG (reference sequence). J lost 0 bases, V lost 3 bases, and 8 bases had no gene match. CDR3 region: CAWSAELAGGLSYNEQFF. In DNA form, the CDR3 reads TGTGCCTGGAGCGCAGAACTAGCGGGAGGGCTCTCCTACAATGAGCAGTTCTTC.

This clone was counted only a few times. The V call is TRBV6-6, the J call TRBJ2-1; the match to TRBD1 covers 7 bases. V was pared by 5 bases and J by 7 bases, with 8 bases of the junction left unmatched. CDR3 length: 14 amino acids. The germline CDR1 and CDR2 sequences are MNHNY and SVGAGI (reference sequence). The CDR3 is CASSTSYRGNEQFF. Here the CDR3 DNA reads TGTGCCAGCAGTACCTCCTACAGGGGAAATGAGCAGTTCTTC.

J is TRBJ2-1 and V is TRBV5-6, with D unresolved. V was cut by 2 bases and J by 8 bases, with 14 bases left in between. The CDR3 loop spans 14 amino acids. Germline V CDR1 and CDR2: SGHDT, YYEEEE. The DNA of the CDR3 is TGTGCCAGCAGCTTCCCTACGTCGTCGGATGAGCAGTTCTTC. This encodes CASSFPTSSDEQFF.

CDR3 loop: CASSYRGGETQYF. CDR3 nucleotides: TGTGCCAGCAGTTACAGGGGGGGAGAGACCCAGTACTTC. The V and J genes are TRBV11-1 and TRBJ2-5, with D maybe TRBD1 (8 bases). Germline V gene data show CDR1 as SGHAT and CDR2 as FQDESV (reference sequence). The V gene lost 6 bases and the J gene lost 4 bases, with 12 bases spanning the gap. This CDR3 contains 13 residues.

The J gene is TRBJ2-3, the V gene TRBV2; 8 positions agree with TRBD1. From germline, CDR1 is SNHLY and CDR2 FYNNEI. The J segment lost 4 bases and the V segment lost 1 base, leaving 10 bases of the junction unmatched. CDR3 length: 17 amino acids. CDR3 loop: CASSEGYWTGRPDTQYF. For the CDR3, the DNA is TGTGCCAGCAGTGAAGGATACTGGACAGGGCGCCCAGATACGCAGTATTTT.

Points on this clone: This specimen includes other DNA sequences encoding the same CDR3. The chain is built from TRBV7-2 and TRBJ2-1; 11 bases map to TRBD2. The germline CDR1 and CDR2 sequences are SGHTA and FQGNSA. The CDR3 runs 14 residues. V gave up 3 bases and J gave up 7 bases; unmatched junction bases: 2. The CDR3 is CASSLGLAVNEQFF. The CDR3 DNA reads as TGTGCCAGCAGCTTGGGACTAGCGGTAAATGAGCAGTTCTTC.

This clone was picked up one time. V and J are TRBV5-6 and TRBJ2-5; D is possibly TRBD1 (6 bases). Trimming pared 2 bases from V and 1 base from J, leaving 12 bases between. Germline values: CDR1 SGHDT, CDR2 YYEEEE. This CDR3 contains 15 residues. The CDR3 spells CASSFYRAAQETQYF. The CDR3 DNA is TGTGCCAGCAGCTTCTACAGGGCGGCCCAAGAGACCCAGTACTTC.

This rearrangement joins TRBV4-2 to TRBJ2-5; maybe TRBD2 (6 bases). V lost 0 bases to trimming and J lost 6 bases, with 23 bases between them. This CDR3 spans 18 amino acids. Germline assignment: CDR1 LGHNA and CDR2 YNFKEQ. The CDR3 reads CASSQDRFKEGPIKTQYF. In nucleotides, the CDR3 is TGTGCCAGCAGCCAAGATCGTTTTAAGGAGGGTCCCATAAAGACCCAGTACTTC.

The V gene is TRBV2, the J gene TRBJ1-1; D is possibly TRBD1 (6 bases). Germline V gene lookup returns CDR1 SNHLY and CDR2 FYNNEI. V lost 6 bases and J 7 bases, leaving 18 bases between the germline ends. This CDR3 comprises 14 residues. The CDR3 region is CASSDQGTFNEAFF. CDR3 in DNA: TGTGCCAGCAGCGACCAAGGGACATTCAATGAAGCTTTCTTT.

About this clone: A read error may produce the germline difference seen at one junction end. The chain carries TRBV10-3 and TRBJ2-7; 7 nucleotides align to TRBD2. The V gene's germline CDR1 is ENHRY and CDR2 SYGVKD. The CDR3 covers 14 residues. The CDR3 nucleotides are TGTGCCGTCAGGGACGGGGGGAGCTCCTACGAGCAGTACTTC. Amino acids: CAVRDGGSSYEQYF.

This chain links TRBV4-2 with TRBJ2-5; TRBD2 matches 8 bases. J lost 2 bases, V lost 1 base, and 9 bases had no gene match. Germline lookup yields CDR1 LGHNA and CDR2 YNFKEQ. There are 17 residues in the CDR3. The CDR3 sequence is CASSQVSSSGSQETQYF. For the CDR3, the DNA is TGTGCCAGCAGCCAAGTATCATCTAGCGGGTCACAAGAGACCCAGTACTTC.